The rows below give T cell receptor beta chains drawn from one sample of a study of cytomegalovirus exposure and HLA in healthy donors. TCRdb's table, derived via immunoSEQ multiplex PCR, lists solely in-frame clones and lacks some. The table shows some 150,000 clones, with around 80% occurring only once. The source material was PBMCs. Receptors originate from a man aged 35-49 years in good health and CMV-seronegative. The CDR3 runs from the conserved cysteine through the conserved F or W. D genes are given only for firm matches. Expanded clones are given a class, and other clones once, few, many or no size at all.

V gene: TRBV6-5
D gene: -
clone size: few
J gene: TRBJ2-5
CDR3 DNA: TGTGCCAGCAGTTACGAGGTCGGTGAGACCCAGTACTTC
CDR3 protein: CASSYEVGETQYF

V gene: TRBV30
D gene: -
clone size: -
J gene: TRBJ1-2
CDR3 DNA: TGTGCCTCCCCGACAGTCTATGGCTACACCTTC
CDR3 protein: CASPTVYGYTF

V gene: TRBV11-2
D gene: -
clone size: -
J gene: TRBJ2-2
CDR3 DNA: TGTGCCAGCAGCTTAGTCCCCACGGGCGGGGAGCTGTTTTTT
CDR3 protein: CASSLVPTGGELFF

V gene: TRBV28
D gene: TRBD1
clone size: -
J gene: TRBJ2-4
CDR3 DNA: TGTGCCAGCAGACGGACAGGGGCCAACGAAAACATTCAGTACTTC
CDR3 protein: CASRRTGANENIQYF

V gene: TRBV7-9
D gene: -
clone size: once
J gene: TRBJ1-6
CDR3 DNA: TGTGCCAGCAGCTTAGGTGCGGGGGGCGGTTCACCCCTCCACTTT
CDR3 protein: CASSLGAGGGSPLHF

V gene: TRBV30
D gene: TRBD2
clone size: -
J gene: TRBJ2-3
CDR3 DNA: TGTGCCTGGAATCGGGAGCGGGGGGGGGATACGCAGTATTTT
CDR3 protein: CAWNRERGGDTQYF

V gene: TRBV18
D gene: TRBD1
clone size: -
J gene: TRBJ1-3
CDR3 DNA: TGTGCCAGCTCCCCCGGGACAGGGTACGGAAACACCATATATTTT
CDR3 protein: CASSPGTGYGNTIYF

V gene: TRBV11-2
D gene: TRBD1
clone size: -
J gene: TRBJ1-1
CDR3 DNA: TGTGCCAGCAGCTTAATCGGCACAGGGGGAAAAGGGACTGAAGCTTTCTTT
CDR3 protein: CASSLIGTGGKGTEAFF

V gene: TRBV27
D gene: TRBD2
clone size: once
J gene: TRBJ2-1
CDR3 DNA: TGTGCCAGCAGTTTTTTGGCGGGGGGATTTGACAATGAGCAGTTCTTC
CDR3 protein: CASSFLAGGFDNEQFF

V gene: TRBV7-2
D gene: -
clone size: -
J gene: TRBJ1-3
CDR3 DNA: TGTGCCAGCAGCTTGGGAGGCACCATATATTTT
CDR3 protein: CASSLGGTIYF

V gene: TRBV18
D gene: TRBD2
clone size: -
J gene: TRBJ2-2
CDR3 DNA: TGTGCCAGCTCACCCCGACTAGCGGGGGGGCCTAACACCGGGGAGCTGTTTTTT
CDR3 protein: CASSPRLAGGPNTGELFF

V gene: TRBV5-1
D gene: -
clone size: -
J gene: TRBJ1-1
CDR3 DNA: TGCGCCAGCAGCTTGATCCCAGAAGCTTTCTTT
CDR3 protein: CASSLIPEAFF

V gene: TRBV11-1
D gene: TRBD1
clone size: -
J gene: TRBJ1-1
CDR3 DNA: TGTGCCAGCAGCGCCTGGGACAGCCCAGGGGTGAACACTGAAGCTTTCTTT
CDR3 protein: CASSAWDSPGVNTEAFF

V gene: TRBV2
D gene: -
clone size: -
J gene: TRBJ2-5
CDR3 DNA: TGTGCCAGCACAATACGGGAGACCCAGTACTTC
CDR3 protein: CASTIRETQYF

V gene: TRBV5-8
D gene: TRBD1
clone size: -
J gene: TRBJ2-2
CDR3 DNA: TGTGCCAGCAGCCACCCCCGGGGACAGGGGAACACCGGGGAGCTGTTTTTT
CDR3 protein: CASSHPRGQGNTGELFF

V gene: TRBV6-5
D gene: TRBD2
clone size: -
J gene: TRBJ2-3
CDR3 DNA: TGTGCCAGCAGTTACGACGAGCGGGGAGATACGCAGTATTTT
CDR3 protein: CASSYDERGDTQYF

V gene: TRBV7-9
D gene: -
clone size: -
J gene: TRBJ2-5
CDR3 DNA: TGTGCCAGCAGCTTTGGGACAACGTATACCGAGACCCAGTACTTC
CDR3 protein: CASSFGTTYTETQYF

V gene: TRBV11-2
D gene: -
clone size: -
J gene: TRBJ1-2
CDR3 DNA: TGTGCCAGCAGCAAGGGAGGGATTGGGTTCACCTTC
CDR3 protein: CASSKGGIGFTF

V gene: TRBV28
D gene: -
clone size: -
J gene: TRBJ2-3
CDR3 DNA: TGTGCCAGCAGTCCGTCAGACACAGATACGCAGTATTTT
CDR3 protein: CASSPSDTDTQYF

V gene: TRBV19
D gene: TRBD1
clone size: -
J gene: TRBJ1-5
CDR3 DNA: TGTGCCAGTACACCGGACAGGGGTACCCATAGCAATCAGCCCCAGCATTTT
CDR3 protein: CASTPDRGTHSNQPQHF

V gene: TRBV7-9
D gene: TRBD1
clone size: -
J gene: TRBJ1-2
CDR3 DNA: TGTGCCAGCAGCTTAGGGATTGGATTGGGGACAGGGAACTATGGCTACACCTTC
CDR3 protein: CASSLGIGLGTGNYGYTF

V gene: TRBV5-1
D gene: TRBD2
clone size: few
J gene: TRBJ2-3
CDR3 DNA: TGCGCCAGCAGCTTGGTAGGGACTAGCGGCACAGATACGCAGTATTTT
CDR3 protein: CASSLVGTSGTDTQYF

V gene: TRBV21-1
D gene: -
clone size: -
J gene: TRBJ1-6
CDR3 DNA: TGTGCCAGCAGCAAAGCGCTCGGGGGGCGCGTAAGTTCACCCCTCCACTTT
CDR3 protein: CASSKALGGRVSSPLHF

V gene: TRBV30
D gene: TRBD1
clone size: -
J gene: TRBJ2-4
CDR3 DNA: TGTGCGAGTTCAGCAGGGGGCGGGAACATTCAGTACTTC
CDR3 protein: CASSAGGGNIQYF

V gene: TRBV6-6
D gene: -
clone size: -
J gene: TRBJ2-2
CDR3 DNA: TGTGCCAGCAGTCTCTTAAACACCGGGGAGCTGTTTTTT
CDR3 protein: CASSLLNTGELFF

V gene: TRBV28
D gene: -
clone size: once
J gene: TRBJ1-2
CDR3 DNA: TGTGCCGTCAACCCGGGAAAACGGGGCTACACCTTC
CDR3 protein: CAVNPGKRGYTF

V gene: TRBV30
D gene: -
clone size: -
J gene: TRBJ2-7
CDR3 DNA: TGTGCCTGGAGTCTAGGCAGCTACGAGCAGTACTTC
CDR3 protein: CAWSLGSYEQYF

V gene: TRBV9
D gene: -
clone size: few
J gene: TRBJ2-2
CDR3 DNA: TGTGCCAGCAGCCCTCAGGGGTCAGGGGTCACCGGGGAGCTGTTTTTT
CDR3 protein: CASSPQGSGVTGELFF

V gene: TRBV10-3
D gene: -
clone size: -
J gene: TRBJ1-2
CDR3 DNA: TGTGCCATCAGTGAGTCGGCGGGCCACTATGGCTACACCTTC
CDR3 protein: CAISESAGHYGYTF

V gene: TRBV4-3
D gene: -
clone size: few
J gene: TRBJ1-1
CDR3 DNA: TGCGCCAGCAGCCAAGAAGACAGACAGAACACTGAAGCTTTCTTT
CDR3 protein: CASSQEDRQNTEAFF

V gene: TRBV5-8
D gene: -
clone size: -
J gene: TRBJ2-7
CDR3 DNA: TGTGCCAGCAGCTTGGTAGACTTAACCTACGAGCAGTACTTC
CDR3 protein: CASSLVDLTYEQYF

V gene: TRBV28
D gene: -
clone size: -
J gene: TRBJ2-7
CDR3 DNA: TGTGCCAGCAGTCCCCATGCTAGCACAGGGTTCGAGCAGTACTTC
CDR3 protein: CASSPHASTGFEQYF

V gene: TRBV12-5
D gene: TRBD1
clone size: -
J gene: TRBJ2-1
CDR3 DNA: TGTGCTAGTGGTTTCGCCCGGGACAGGGCGCTCTCCTACAATGAGCAGTTCTTC
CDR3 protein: CASGFARDRALSYNEQFF

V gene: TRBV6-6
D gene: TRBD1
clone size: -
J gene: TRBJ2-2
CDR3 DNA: TGTGCCAGCAGTTACCGAGGGGGCTCCGGGGAGCTGTTTTTT
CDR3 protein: CASSYRGGSGELFF

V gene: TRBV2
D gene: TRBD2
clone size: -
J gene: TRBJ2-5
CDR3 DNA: TGTGCCAGCCTCGGAGAGCGGGGGGCACTCCAAGAGACCCAGTACTTC
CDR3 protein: CASLGERGALQETQYF

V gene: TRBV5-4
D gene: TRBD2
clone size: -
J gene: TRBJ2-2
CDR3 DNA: TGTGCCAGCACCCGCGGGGCGGGGGGGCGTAGCACCGGGGAGCTGTTTTTT
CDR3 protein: CASTRGAGGRSTGELFF

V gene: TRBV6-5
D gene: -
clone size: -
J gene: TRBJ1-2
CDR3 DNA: TGTGCCAGCAGTTACACCGGCCCGGGAGGCTACACCTTC
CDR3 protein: CASSYTGPGGYTF

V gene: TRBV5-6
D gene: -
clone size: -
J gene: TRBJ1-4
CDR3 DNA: TGTGCCAGCAGCTTCTCCAGGAATGAAAAACTGTTTTTT
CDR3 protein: CASSFSRNEKLFF

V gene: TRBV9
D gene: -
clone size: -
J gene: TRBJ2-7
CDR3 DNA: TGTGCCAGCAGCGCCCGGGACAATCCCTACGAGCAGTACTTC
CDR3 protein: CASSARDNPYEQYF

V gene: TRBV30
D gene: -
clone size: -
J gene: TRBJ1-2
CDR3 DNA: TGTGCCTGGTCCTACCTGGGGGAGGCTGGCTACACCTTC
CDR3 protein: CAWSYLGEAGYTF

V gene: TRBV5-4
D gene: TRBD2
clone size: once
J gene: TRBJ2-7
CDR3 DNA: TGTGCCAGCAGCTGGGGGACTAGCTTCTACGAGCAGTACTTC
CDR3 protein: CASSWGTSFYEQYF

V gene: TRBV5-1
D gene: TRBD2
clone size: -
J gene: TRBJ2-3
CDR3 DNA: TGCGCCAGCAGCTCTCCGACTAGCGGGGGTTCGGATACGCAGTATTTT
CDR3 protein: CASSSPTSGGSDTQYF

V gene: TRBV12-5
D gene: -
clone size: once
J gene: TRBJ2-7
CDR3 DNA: TGTGCTAGTGGTACCCGTCCCTACGAGCAGTACTTC
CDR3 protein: CASGTRPYEQYF

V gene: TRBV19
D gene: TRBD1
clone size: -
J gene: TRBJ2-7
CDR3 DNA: TGTGCCAGTAGTTTCCAACAGGGGTTGCCCTACGAGCAGTACTTC
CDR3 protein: CASSFQQGLPYEQYF

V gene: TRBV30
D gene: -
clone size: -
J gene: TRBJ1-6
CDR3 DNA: TGTGCCTGGAGTGCGATTTCAGGTCGCAATTCACCCCTCCACTTT
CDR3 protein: CAWSAISGRNSPLHF

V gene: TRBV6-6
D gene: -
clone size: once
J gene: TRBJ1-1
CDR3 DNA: TGTGCCAGCAGTTACCCAGGGAACACTGAAGCTTTCTTT
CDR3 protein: CASSYPGNTEAFF

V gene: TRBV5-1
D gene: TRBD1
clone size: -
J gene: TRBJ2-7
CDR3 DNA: TGCGCCAGCAGCTGGAACACCGGGACAGAAATGGGCGAGCAGTACTTC
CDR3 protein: CASSWNTGTEMGEQYF

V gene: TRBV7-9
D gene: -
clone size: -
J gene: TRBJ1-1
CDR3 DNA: TGTGCCAGCAGCTTAGGAGGAGGACTGAACACTGAAGCTTTCTTT
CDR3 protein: CASSLGGGLNTEAFF